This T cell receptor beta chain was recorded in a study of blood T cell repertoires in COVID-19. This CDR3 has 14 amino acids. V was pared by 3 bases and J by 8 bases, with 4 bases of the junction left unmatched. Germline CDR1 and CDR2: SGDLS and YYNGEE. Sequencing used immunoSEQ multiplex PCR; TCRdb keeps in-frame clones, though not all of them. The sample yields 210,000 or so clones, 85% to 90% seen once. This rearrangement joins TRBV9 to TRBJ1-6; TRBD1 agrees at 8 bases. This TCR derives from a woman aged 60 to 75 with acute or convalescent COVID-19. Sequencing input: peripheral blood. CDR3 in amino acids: CASSDRTGHSPLHF. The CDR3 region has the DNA TGTGCCAGCAGCGACCGGACAGGGCATTCACCCCTCCACTTT.